Shown below are 2 T cell receptor beta chains from a single sample sequenced in a study of cytomegalovirus exposure and HLA in healthy donors. Both 60 Vbeta primers and 13 Jbeta primers went into the PCR. Measured with immunoSEQ multiplex PCR; TCRdb has only the in-frame clones, and not every one. Here the sample spans approximately 72,000 clones, around 80% being singletons. The sample consisted of PBMCs. The receptors stem from a man younger than 35 in good health and CMV-seronegative.

This clone was picked up one time. This rearrangement joins TRBV6-5 to TRBJ2-5, with 7 bases identical to TRBD2. CDR3 size: 16 residues. The germline gives CDR1 MNHEY, CDR2 SVGAGI. The V segment lost 1 base and the J segment 6 bases; nucleotides outside the gene matches: 11. In nucleotides, the CDR3 is TGTGCCAGCAGTTACTACCAGCGGGGCGACGTAAAGACCCAGTACTTC. The encoded protein is CASSYYQRGDVKTQYF.

V and J are TRBV19 and TRBJ2-1; TRBD2 matches at 8 bases. V was pared by 9 bases and J by 6 bases, with 7 bases of the junction left unmatched. Per germline, CDR1 LNHDA and CDR2 SQIVND (reference sequence). The CDR3 covers 13 residues. CDR3 nucleotide sequence: TGTGCCAGCACCAGCGGGAGAGGCAATGAGCAGTTCTTC. The encoded protein is CASTSGRGNEQFF.